This T cell receptor (beta chain) was observed in a study of shared clonotypes between healthy human individuals. Study as a whole: Each donor had three CD4 naive, three CD4 memory, two CD8 naive and one CD8 memory plate.

For every subset, genomic DNA was evenly distributed across several immunoSEQ plates. Assay: immunoSEQ multiplex PCR; the TCRdb copy retains only in-frame clones and omits some. The sample yields around 690,000 clones, 90% seen once. The CDR3 runs to 18 residues. CDR1 is MRHNA and CDR2 is SNTAGT in the germline V gene. V shed 4 bases and J shed 0 bases, with 16 bases lying between them. Sequencing input: memory CD8+ T cells from PBMCs. Sample subset: CD45RO+ cells pooled with CCR7-negative TemRA cells. The chain carries TRBV6-4 and TRBJ1-6, with D unclear. The clonotype comes from a man aged 18 to 35 in good health. Some clones in this sample may be carry-over from other donors' samples. The CDR3 coding sequence is TGTGCCAGCAGTGTTCGGGAGCACGGGAGCTCCTATAATTCACCCCTCCACTTT. The encoded protein is CASSVREHGSSYNSPLHF.